Detailed here is one T cell receptor beta chain. Assay used: immunoSEQ multiplex PCR; TCRdb lists only in-frame clones, some missing. This sample has about 240,000 clones, with approximately 86% found just once. This sample stems from a study of blood T cell repertoires in COVID-19. This CDR3 spans 12 amino acids. Germline CDR1 is SNHLY and CDR2 is FYNNEI. V was shortened by 9 bases and J by 4 bases, with 12 bases between the two germline ends. The source material was peripheral blood. This TCR derives from a woman in her seventies with active or convalescent COVID-19. This chain links TRBV2 with TRBJ1-2, with D perhaps matching TRBD1 (6 bases). In nucleotides, the CDR3 is TGTGCCAGTTTTCGGGGGGCCTATGGCTACACCTTC. This codes for CASFRGAYGYTF.